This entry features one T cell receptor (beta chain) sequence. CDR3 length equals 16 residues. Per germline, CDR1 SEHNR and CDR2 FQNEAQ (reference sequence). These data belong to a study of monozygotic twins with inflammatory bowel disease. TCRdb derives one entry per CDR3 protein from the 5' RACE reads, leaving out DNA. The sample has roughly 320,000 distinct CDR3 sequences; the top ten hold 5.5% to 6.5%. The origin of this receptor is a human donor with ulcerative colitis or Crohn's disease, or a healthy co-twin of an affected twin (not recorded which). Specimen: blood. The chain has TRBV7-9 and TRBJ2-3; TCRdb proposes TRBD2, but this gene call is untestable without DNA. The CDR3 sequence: CASSSARASGTDTQYF.